The 29 T cell receptor beta chains below all came from one sample that was sequenced in a study of T cell repertoires in cytomegalovirus infection. TCRdb re-called the reads with MiXCR, one entry per CDR3 protein. The sample has approximately 320,000 distinct CDR3 sequences, around a tenth seen once. Sequencing used PBMCs. These TCRs come from a human donor in good health (CMV status not recorded). Some clones in this sample may be carry-over from other donors' samples.

In this sample, this clonotype turned up many times. The chain links TRBV7-2 to TRBJ2-7; 14 nucleotides agree with TRBD2. V was pared by 5 bases and J by 1 base, with 7 bases of the junction left unmatched. The germline V gene encodes CDR1 SGHTA and CDR2 FQGNSA. The CDR3 extends over 17 amino acids. The CDR3 nucleotides are TGTGCCAGCAGCCTCGGGACTAGCGGGGGATCATCCTACGAGCAGTACTTC. As protein: CASSLGTSGGSSYEQYF.

The chain combines TRBV14 with TRBJ1-6; no firm D call. Germline V gene lookup returns CDR1 SGHDN and CDR2 FVKESK. Trimming cost V 1 base and J 10 bases, with 11 bases left between them. This CDR3 comprises 14 residues. As DNA, the CDR3 is TGTGCCAGCAGCCAAGCGGCCGGTGGATCACCCCTCCACTTT. It yields the protein CASSQAAGGSPLHF.

This clonotype came up a few times. The V and J genes are TRBV18 and TRBJ1-2; tentatively, D is TRBD1 (5 bases). Trimming stripped 6 bases from V and 6 bases from J, with 14 bases between. CDR1 and CDR2 (germline): KGHSH, LQKENI. The CDR3 length is 13 residues. CDR3 coding DNA: TGTGCCAGCTCCCCCGGGACCCAACATGGCTACACCTTC. Protein: CASSPGTQHGYTF. Based on the CDR3 plus reference TRBV18 and TRBJ1-2, the full variable domain is NAGVMQNPRHLVRRRGQEARLRCSPMKGHSHVYWYRQLPEEGLKFMVYLQKENIIDESGMPKERFSAEFPKEGPSILRIQQVVRGDSAAYFCASSPGTQHGYTFGSGTRLTVV.

This clonotype was counted a few times. This chain links TRBV7-9 with TRBJ2-5; a weak D match, TRBD1 (6 bases). This CDR3 has 14 amino acids. Germline V lookup: CDR1 SEHNR, CDR2 FQNEAQ (reference sequence). Trimming took 5 bases from V and 4 from J, leaving 14 bases between them. The DNA for the CDR3 is TGTGCCAGCAGCGTAGACAGGACCGGAGAGACCCAGTACTTC. Amino acids: CASSVDRTGETQYF.

V is TRBV6-1 and J is TRBJ2-1; 8 bases map to TRBD1. The CDR3 runs to 16 residues. With 6 bases clipped from V and 4 bases from J, the junction kept 11 bases outside the gene matches. Germline V lookup: CDR1 MNHNS, CDR2 SASEGT. The CDR3 coding sequence is TGTGCCAGCAGCCCATATGGGCAGGGGGCATACAATGAGCAGTTCTTC. Translation gives CASSPYGQGAYNEQFF.

The chain employs TRBV6-2 or TRBV6-3 and TRBJ2-5, with 7 bases identical to TRBD1. Germline trimming cut 0 bases from V and 4 bases from J; bases unmatched to any gene: 2. The CDR3 has 14 amino acids. Germline loops: CDR1 MNHEY, CDR2 SVGEGT. CDR3 DNA sequence: TGTGCCAGCAGTTACTCGACAGGGCGAGAGACCCAGTACTTC. This encodes CASSYSTGRETQYF.

In this sample, this clonotype turned up a few times. The chain uses TRBV28 and TRBJ1-5; tentative D call: TRBD1 (6 bases). CDR3 length: 16 residues. Germline V gene lookup returns CDR1 MDHEN and CDR2 SYDVKM. With 7 bases removed from V and 0 bases from J, the gap between germline ends came to 16 bases. This chain's CDR3 is CASKLTGRYSNQPQHF. As DNA, the CDR3 is TGTGCCAGCAAGCTAACAGGGAGATATAGCAATCAGCCCCAGCATTTT. Filled out from reference TRBV28 and TRBJ1-5, the complete variable domain reads DVKVTQSSRYLVKRTGEKVFLECVQDMDHENMFWYRQDPGLGLRLIYFSYDVKMKEKGDIPEGYSVSREKKERFSLILESASTNQTSMYLCASKLTGRYSNQPQHFGDGTRLSIL.

There are many counts of this clonotype. The V gene is TRBV7-9, the J gene TRBJ2-5; the D is unclear. The length of the CDR3 is 14 residues. The germline V and J ends were trimmed by 5 bases and 1 base, with 11 bases remaining between them. Germline lookup yields CDR1 SEHNR and CDR2 FQNEAQ (reference sequence). The CDR3: CASSTTERQETQYF. The DNA of the CDR3 is TGTGCCAGCAGCACAACGGAACGCCAAGAGACCCAGTACTTC.

This clonotype was seen more than once but under ten times. The rearrangement links TRBV7-6 to TRBJ2-6, with 7 bases aligning to TRBD1. Germline values: CDR1 SGHVS, CDR2 FNYEAQ. V shed 4 bases and J 3 bases; nucleotides not matched to a gene: 12. This CDR3 is built from 18 residues. CDR3: CASSSRSNRGSGANVLTF. DNA for the CDR3: TGTGCCAGCAGCTCAAGATCTAACAGGGGCAGTGGGGCCAACGTCCTGACTTTC.

This clonotype has a handful of counts. The V and J genes are TRBV20-1 and TRBJ2-2; TRBD2 matches at 8 bases. V shed 4 bases, J shed 4 bases, and the junction held 5 bases outside the gene matches. CDR1 is DFQATT and CDR2 is SNEGSKA in the germline V gene (reference sequence). This CDR3 is 14 amino acids long. DNA for the CDR3: TGCAGTGCTAAAGCGGGAGTAACCACCGGGGAGCTGTTTTTT. Translating gives CSAKAGVTTGELFF.

This clonotype appeared a few times. The chain employs TRBV19 and TRBJ2-1; 8 nucleotides align to TRBD2. J lost 7 bases, V lost 6 bases, and 11 bases had no gene match. This CDR3 is built from 15 residues. Germline CDR1 reads LNHDA; CDR2 reads SQIVND (reference sequence). For the CDR3, the DNA is TGTGCCAGTAGCCCGTCAGGAGGCGGGAGGAATGAGCAGTTCTTC. Translating it yields CASSPSGGGRNEQFF.

The J gene is TRBJ2-7, the V gene TRBV18; 9 nucleotides align to TRBD2. Germline assignment: CDR1 KGHSH and CDR2 LQKENI. This CDR3 has 16 residues. Trimming removed 6 bases from V and 3 bases from J; junction bases left unmatched: 12. CDR3: CASSGLAKGPVYEQYF. The CDR3 DNA is TGTGCCAGCTCGGGACTAGCTAAAGGTCCGGTCTACGAGCAGTACTTC.

The DNA of the CDR3 is TGTGCCAGCCACATGCGAGAGACCCAGTACTTC. It translates to CASHMRETQYF. The chain has TRBV7-3 and TRBJ2-5; D remains unclear. From germline, CDR1 is SGHTA and CDR2 FQGTGA. The CDR3 runs to 11 residues. The V end was cut by 8 bases, the J end by 4 bases, with 8 bases between.

This clonotype was recorded at least ten times. The chain uses TRBV7-2 and TRBJ2-7, with D perhaps assigned TRBD1 or TRBD2 (5 bases each). This CDR3 contains 15 residues. The germline V and J ends were trimmed by 2 bases and 3 bases, with 14 bases remaining between them. CDR1 is SGHTA, CDR2 FQGNSA, per germline. DNA of the CDR3: TGTGCCAGCAGCTTAAGAAGGGGAGAAAACTACGAGCAGTACTTC. Translated, it gives CASSLRRGENYEQYF.

This clonotype was counted at least ten times. The chain uses TRBV12-3 or TRBV12-4 and TRBJ2-7; 8 bases agree with TRBD2. After removal of 3 bases from V and 4 bases from J, the junction contained 8 bases not matched to a gene. The CDR3 has 15 residues. In DNA, the CDR3 is TGTGCCAGCAGTTTGAGTCAGCGGGGGACATACGAGCAGTACTTC. Encoded protein: CASSLSQRGTYEQYF.

The chain recombines TRBV7-2 with TRBJ2-3; maybe TRBD1 (6 bases). Germline CDR1 SGHTA, CDR2 FQGNSA. The CDR3 loop spans 16 amino acids. Deletions cut 4 bases from V and 2 bases from J, with 16 bases between. CDR3 in DNA: TGTGCCAGCAGCTCTCTTTTGAGGGACAACACAGATACGCAGTATTTT. Its translation: CASSSLLRDNTDTQYF.

The chain couples TRBV6-6 to TRBJ2-2; no definite D call. V was pared by 2 bases and J by 6 bases, with 13 bases between. This CDR3 is 15 amino acids long. Germline V lookup: CDR1 MNHNY, CDR2 SVGAGI (reference sequence). For the CDR3, the DNA is TGTGCCAGCAGTTACCACCCAGGCCTGGCCGGGGAGCTGTTTTTT. Protein sequence: CASSYHPGLAGELFF.

This clonotype was recorded a few times. The chain links TRBV28 to TRBJ1-2; D possibly corresponds to TRBD1 (5 bases). The CDR3 runs 14 residues. Trimming removed 2 bases from V and 8 bases from J, with 15 bases in between. CDR1 MDHEN and CDR2 SYDVKM come from the germline V gene. For the CDR3, the DNA is TGTGCCAGCAGTTTAGCCAGGGCTCAGGGAGGCTACACCTTC. This translates into CASSLARAQGGYTF.

This clonotype came up many times. The chain couples TRBV11-2 to TRBJ2-2, with TRBD2 identical over 11 bases. Germline lookup yields CDR1 SGHAT and CDR2 FQNNGV. The CDR3 extends over 15 amino acids. V trimming: 3 bases; J trimming: 7 bases; junction bases outside the gene matches: 4. CDR3 bases: TGTGCCAGCAGCTTGGTGGGACTAGCGGTCGGGGAGCTGTTTTTT. Amino acid sequence: CASSLVGLAVGELFF.

DNA of the CDR3: TGTGCCAGCAGTTTATCACGGTTGAGGACTAGCGGGAGGGAGAATGAGCAGTTCTTC. It translates to CASSLSRLRTSGRENEQFF. The chain is built from TRBV27 and TRBJ2-1; 15 bases agree with TRBD2. Trimming cost V 0 bases and J 7 bases; bases outside gene matches: 10. Germline lookup yields CDR1 MNHEY and CDR2 SMNVEV (reference sequence). This CDR3 is 19 amino acids long.

This clonotype appeared many times. V and J are TRBV6-1 and TRBJ2-7, with 9 bases fitting TRBD1. The CDR3 sequence is 15 residues long. With 0 bases clipped from V and 0 bases from J, the junction kept 0 bases outside the gene matches. CDR1 and CDR2 (germline): MNHNS, SASEGT. CDR3 nucleotides: TGTGCCAGCAGTGAAGCGACAGGGGGCTCCTACGAGCAGTACTTC. Its protein product is CASSEATGGSYEQYF.

This clonotype was seen repeatedly, ten times or more. This sequence joins TRBV6-1 and TRBJ2-1; 8 nucleotides line up with TRBD2. Germline V gene lookup returns CDR1 MNHNS and CDR2 SASEGT. The CDR3 spans 16 residues. V lost 7 bases to trimming and J lost 7 bases; unmatched junction nucleotides: 15. The CDR3 DNA is TGTGCCAGCAACGCTCTAAGCGGGAGCTGGAGTAATGAGCAGTTCTTC. Translated: CASNALSGSWSNEQFF.

In its sample, this clonotype was seen a few times. This chain connects TRBV7-6 to TRBJ2-5; tentatively, D is TRBD1 (5 bases). CDR1 is SGHVS, CDR2 FNYEAQ, per germline. There are 16 residues in the CDR3. The germline V and J ends were trimmed by 5 bases and 0 bases, with 16 bases remaining between them. The CDR3 reads CASSLTGGSYQETQYF. Written as DNA, the CDR3 is TGTGCCAGCAGCCTTACAGGCGGATCGTACCAAGAGACCCAGTACTTC.

V is TRBV28 and J is TRBJ2-5; TRBD2 aligns across 9 bases. Germline trimming cut 3 bases from V and 4 bases from J; bases unmatched to any gene: 6. The CDR3 runs to 15 residues. The germline gives CDR1 MDHEN, CDR2 SYDVKM. CDR3 bases: TGTGCCAGCAGTTTTTTGCGGGGGGGTCGAGAGACCCAGTACTTC. Residues: CASSFLRGGRETQYF.

This clonotype came up many times. The V and J genes are TRBV7-2 and TRBJ2-6; the D gene could be TRBD1 or TRBD2 (5 bases each). Germline CDR1 SGHTA, CDR2 FQGNSA. V was pared by 7 bases and J by 0 bases, with 19 bases between. The CDR3 has 18 residues. The CDR3 loop reads CASTPYRDVSSGANVLTF. CDR3 nucleotides: TGTGCCAGCACCCCTTACCGGGACGTAAGCTCTGGGGCCAACGTCCTGACTTTC.

This clonotype turned up a few times. The chain combines TRBV7-2 with TRBJ2-2, with a possible D match to TRBD2 (6 bases). The germline gives CDR1 SGHTA, CDR2 FQGNSA. Deletions cut 5 bases from V and 2 bases from J, with 12 bases between. CDR3 length: 15 amino acids. This CDR3 is CASSTSGPNTGELFF. For the CDR3, the DNA is TGTGCCAGCAGCACCAGCGGGCCAAACACCGGGGAGCTGTTTTTT.

This clonotype has only a few counts. J is TRBJ2-2 and V is TRBV6-2 or TRBV6-3, with D tentatively TRBD1 (5 bases). There are 14 residues in the CDR3. Trimming left V 6 bases short and J 4 bases short, with 12 bases between. Germline V CDR1 and CDR2: MNHEY, SVGEGT. Here the CDR3 DNA reads TGTGCCAGCAGCGCTACAGGTTCCACCGGGGAGCTGTTTTTT. This codes for CASSATGSTGELFF.

This clonotype was observed many times. The chain has TRBV7-2 and TRBJ1-5; TRBD1 matches at 8 bases. The germline gives CDR1 SGHTA, CDR2 FQGNSA. With V trimmed by 1 base and J by 4 bases, 6 bases remained unmatched. The CDR3 is 16 residues long. As DNA, the CDR3 is TGTGCCAGCAGCTTAGGGGGGGACAGGCGGAATCAGCCCCAGCATTTT. Translated, it gives CASSLGGDRRNQPQHF.

Comment on this clonotype: Because the CDR3 is missing its conserved closing phenylalanine or tryptophan, this is likely a read error. The V gene is TRBV7-2, the J gene TRBJ1-5, with D possibly being TRBD1 (5 bases). This CDR3 comprises 17 residues. V lost 5 bases and J 5 bases, leaving 22 bases between the germline ends. The germline V gene has CDR1 SGHTA and CDR2 FQGNSA. This CDR3 reads CASSRSWGGSGDQPQHY. CDR3 bases: TGTGCCAGCAGCCGATCGTGGGGGGGATCCGGGGATCAGCCCCAGCATTAT.